These 8 T cell receptor beta chains came from one sample sequenced in a study of blood T cells in healthy people across ages. For the second PCR, which ran for 7 to 11 cycles, a sample-barcoded 5' primer and a J-beta primer mix were used. TCRdb re-called the 5' RACE reads through MiXCR, storing one row per CDR3 protein. The sample contains almost 1 million distinct CDR3 sequences, about 51% of which appear only once. Material for sequencing was blood. The receptors come from a woman aged 55 to 70 in good health.

The chain recombines TRBV20-1 with TRBJ2-2; 8 nucleotides agree with TRBD2. CDR1 and CDR2 from the germline V gene are DFQATT and SNEGSKA (reference sequence). Trimming took 2 bases from V and 6 from J; bases not matched to a gene: 8. The CDR3 length is 15 residues. CDR3 coding DNA: TGCAGTGCTAGAAAGGCGGGAGGTACGGCCGGGGAGCTGTTTTTT. Translating it yields CSARKAGGTAGELFF.

V and J are TRBV6-2 or TRBV6-3 and TRBJ2-3, with 8 bases identical to TRBD1. V dropped 6 bases and J dropped 0; count of bases not matched to a gene: 11. Germline CDR1 and CDR2: MNHEY and SVGEGT. This CDR3 contains 17 residues. CDR3 residues: CASSPQDRDLSTDTQYF. In DNA form, the CDR3 reads TGTGCCAGCAGCCCCCAGGACAGGGACCTAAGCACAGATACGCAGTATTTT.

This clonotype was detected only once. The V call is TRBV3-1, the J call TRBJ2-1; 10 nucleotides line up with TRBD1. The CDR3 is 16 residues long. Per the germline V gene, CDR1 is LGHDT and CDR2 is YNNKEL (reference sequence). After removal of 2 bases from V and 5 bases from J, the junction contained 6 bases not matched to a gene. CDR3 protein: CASSQLDRGLDNEQFF. CDR3 sequence (DNA): TGTGCCAGCAGCCAACTCGACAGGGGGCTCGACAATGAGCAGTTCTTC.

Ten or more counts support this clonotype. J is TRBJ2-7 and V is TRBV28, with TRBD2 identical over 10 bases. The CDR3 loop spans 14 amino acids. The ends lost 3 bases at V and 7 bases at J; junction bases unmatched: 6. The germline V gene encodes CDR1 MDHEN and CDR2 SYDVKM. The CDR3 loop reads CASSFSSGRGEQYF. As DNA, the CDR3 is TGTGCCAGCAGTTTTTCCAGCGGGAGGGGAGAGCAGTACTTC.

In nucleotides, the CDR3 is TGTGCCATCTCCGGGCTAGCGGGTACCTACGAGCAGTACTTC. This codes for CAISGLAGTYEQYF. The rearrangement links TRBV6-2 or TRBV6-3 to TRBJ2-7; 8 bases align to TRBD2. The CDR3 covers 14 residues. Germline V gives CDR1 MNHEY, CDR2 SVGEGT. J was trimmed by 2 bases and V by 10 bases; bases with no gene match: 10.

This clonotype is a singleton in its sample. The chain has TRBV12-3 or TRBV12-4 and TRBJ2-5; 7 nucleotides match TRBD2. This CDR3 comprises 16 residues. Trimming removed 1 base from V and 5 bases from J; junction bases left unmatched: 10. CDR3 sequence reads: CASSLVVGGRSETQYF. The CDR3 DNA is TGTGCCAGCAGTTTAGTTGTCGGCGGGAGAAGTGAGACCCAGTACTTC.

The chain employs TRBV12-3 or TRBV12-4 and TRBJ1-2, with a possible D match to TRBD1 (5 bases). This CDR3 has 14 residues. Trimming left V 6 bases short and J 3 bases short, with 14 bases between. CDR3 nucleotides: TGTGCCAGCAGCCAGGGATTCGAACACTATGGCTACACCTTC. This translates into CASSQGFEHYGYTF.

The CDR3 spells CSASKGSEQFF. In DNA, the CDR3 is TGCAGTGCTAGTAAGGGCTCTGAGCAGTTCTTC. This rearrangement joins TRBV20-1 to TRBJ2-1; D call uncertain. The CDR3 contains 11 residues. V was cut by 3 bases and J by 9 bases, with 9 bases left in between. Germline CDR1 is DFQATT and CDR2 is SNEGSKA (reference sequence).